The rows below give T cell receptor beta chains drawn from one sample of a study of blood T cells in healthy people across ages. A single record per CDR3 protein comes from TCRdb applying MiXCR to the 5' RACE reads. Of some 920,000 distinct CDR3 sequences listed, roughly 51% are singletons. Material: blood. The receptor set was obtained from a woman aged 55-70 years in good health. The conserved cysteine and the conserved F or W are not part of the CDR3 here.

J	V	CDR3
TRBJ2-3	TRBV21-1	ASSKEYCRQTTSTDTQY
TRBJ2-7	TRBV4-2	ASSQGDSGLLNEQY
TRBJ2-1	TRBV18	ASSPPWPREGSYNEQF
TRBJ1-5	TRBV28	ASSFTAKTFANQPQH
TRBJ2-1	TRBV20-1	SAKNLAGVYDEQF
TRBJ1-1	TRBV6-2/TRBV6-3	ASSDGTPTVGGGTEAF
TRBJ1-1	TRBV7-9	ASSLVGENTEAF
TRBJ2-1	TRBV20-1	SARKSGRPYNEQF
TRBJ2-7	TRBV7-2	ASSFSGTSGSYEQY
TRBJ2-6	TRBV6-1	ASSPNRPSGGANVLT
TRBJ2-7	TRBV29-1	SVVVAFREQY
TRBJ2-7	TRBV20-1	SARGLSGRPVEQY
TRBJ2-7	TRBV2	ASEVLGQGLSEQY
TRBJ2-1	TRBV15	ATSTTPSYNEQF
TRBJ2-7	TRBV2	ASRWIYEQY
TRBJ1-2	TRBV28	ASSSPAENYGYT
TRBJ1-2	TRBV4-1	ASSQAGTGLGT
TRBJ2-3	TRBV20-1	SVPLAGDSDTQY
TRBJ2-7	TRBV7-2	ASSLERRYEQY
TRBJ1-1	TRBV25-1	ASSSIGARSGAF
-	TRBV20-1	SASDEQGTTYEQY
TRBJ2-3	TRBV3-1	ASSQAWDRRVTDTQY
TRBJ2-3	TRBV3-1	ASSPGLALDTDTQY
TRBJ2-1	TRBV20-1	SAREYLAGPYNEQF
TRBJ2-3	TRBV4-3	ASSQGGRSVPQY
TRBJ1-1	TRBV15	ATSTGHMNTEAF
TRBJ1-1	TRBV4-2	ASSPGQDREAF
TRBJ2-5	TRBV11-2	ASSAGVRETQY
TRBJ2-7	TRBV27	ASSLSTYGDEQY
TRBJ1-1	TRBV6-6	ASRIGGQLNTEAF
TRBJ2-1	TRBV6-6	ASRGGTEEQF
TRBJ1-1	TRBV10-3	AIRLDREMNTEAF
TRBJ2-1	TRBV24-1	ATSDSSGGALGSNEQF
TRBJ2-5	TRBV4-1	ASSHHGTTQETQY
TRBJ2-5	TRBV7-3	ASSLRGDLGEQY
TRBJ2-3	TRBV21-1	ASSKAKKLGLVGLGTDTQY
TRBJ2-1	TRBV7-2	ASRGGTTPGNEQF
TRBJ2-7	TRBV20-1	SARDPRGYEQY
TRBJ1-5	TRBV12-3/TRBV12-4	ASSSMGVRNQPQH
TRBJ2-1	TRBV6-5	ASSYLAGVQNEQF
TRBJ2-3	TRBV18	ASATSPPTQY
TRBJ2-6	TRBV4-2	ASSRGSPSGANVLT
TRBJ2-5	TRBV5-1	ASSLVGTDLWETQY
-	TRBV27	ASSPGTSGNEQY
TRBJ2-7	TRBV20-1	SAREPGLAQREQY
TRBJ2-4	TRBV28	ASSRPGWNAKNIQY
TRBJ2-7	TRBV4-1	ASSQWAGGPQEQY
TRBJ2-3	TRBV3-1	ASSQGTSGSTDTQY